These T cell receptor beta chains were read from a single sample in a study of T-cell memory formation after mild COVID-19. TCRdb processed the 5' RACE reads anew with MiXCR; each CDR3 protein has one entry. Seen here are roughly 130,000 distinct CDR3 sequences, 15% to 20% observed once, and the top ten hold roughly 13%. The sequencing sample was made of PBMCs or a T cell subset sorted from them (not recorded which). These receptors all come from an adult woman who had mild COVID-19 (a few samples of this study predate the infection). Cell type and time point are not known. The CDR3 runs from the conserved cysteine through the conserved F or W. The D gene is left open where the match is weak. The size of a clone is reported for some rows only, either as once, few or many, or as a class for expanded clones.

size,D,V,J,DNA,CDR3
few,.,TRBV6-5,TRBJ2-3,TGTGCCAGCAGTTACAGCGGACTGCGGCCGGATACGCAGTATTTT,CASSYSGLRPDTQYF
.,.,TRBV10-3,TRBJ2-5,TGTGCCATCAGTGACATAAACGATCAAGAGACCCAGTACTTC,CAISDINDQETQYF
few,.,TRBV7-9,TRBJ2-6,TGTGCCAGCAGCTTAACATCAGCAGGTTCTGGGGCCAACGTCCTGACTTTC,CASSLTSAGSGANVLTF
few,TRBD2,TRBV5-4,TRBJ2-3,TGTGCCAGCAGCTTGGCCTCCGGGGGGGGCTTAAGTAATACGCAGTATTTT,CASSLASGGGLSNTQYF
few,.,TRBV7-2,TRBJ1-6,TGTGCCAGCAGCCCCCGACTCACGGCGACGCTCCACTTT,CASSPRLTATLHF
.,TRBD2,TRBV9,TRBJ2-1,TGTGCCAGCAGCGTAGGGACTAGCGGTTGGAATGAGCAGTTCTTC,CASSVGTSGWNEQFF
.,.,TRBV5-5,TRBJ1-6,TGTGCCAGCAGCGCGGGACACCTTAATTCACCCCTCCACTTT,CASSAGHLNSPLHF
.,.,TRBV2,TRBJ2-5,TGTGCCAGCAGCCAACAGGGAAGCCTAGAGACCCAGTACTTC,CASSQQGSLETQYF
few,.,TRBV6-2/TRBV6-3,TRBJ2-6,TGTGCCAGCAGTACAAGCGGACGGGCCAACGTCCTGACTTTC,CASSTSGRANVLTF
.,.,TRBV10-3,TRBJ1-1,TGTGCCATCAGTGAGTCAGGCAGGGGTAATACTGAAGCTTTCTTT,CAISESGRGNTEAFF
.,.,TRBV6-5,TRBJ1-2,TGTGCCAGCAGCAAAATCGGACAGAACTATGGCTACACCTTC,CASSKIGQNYGYTF
few,.,TRBV24-1,TRBJ2-2,TGTGCCACCAGAGCAGACAGAGACACCGGGGAGCTGTTTTTT,CATRADRDTGELFF
.,.,TRBV7-3,TRBJ2-6,TGTGCCAGCAGCTTAACTAGCCACCCGGCCAACGTCCTGACTTTC,CASSLTSHPANVLTF
.,TRBD2,TRBV30,TRBJ2-2,TGTGCCTGGAGTTCTGGGACTAGCGTGAACACCGGGGAGCTGTTTTTT,CAWSSGTSVNTGELFF
few,.,TRBV20-1,TRBJ1-5,TGCAGTGCTAGAGATGGTGGGGACTATAGCAATCAGCCCCAGCATTTT,CSARDGGDYSNQPQHF
.,.,TRBV5-1,TRBJ2-7,TGCGCCAGCAGTAGGGACCCAACCATCTCCTACGAGCAGTACTTC,CASSRDPTISYEQYF
.,TRBD2,TRBV4-2,TRBJ2-2,TGTGCCAGCAGCTGGACTAGTATAGGCACCGGGGAGCTGTTTTTT,CASSWTSIGTGELFF
few,TRBD1,TRBV5-1,TRBJ1-4,TGCGCCAGCAGCGTGGGGGACAGGGATGAAAAACTGTTTTTT,CASSVGDRDEKLFF
few,.,TRBV24-1,TRBJ1-5,TGTGCCACCAGTGGCGCACCCAGCAATCAGCCCCAGCATTTT,CATSGAPSNQPQHF
.,TRBD1,TRBV10-3,TRBJ1-5,TGTGCCACCGGACAGGGGGCGCAGCCCCAGCATTTT,CATGQGAQPQHF
.,TRBD2,TRBV7-2,TRBJ2-3,TGTGCCAGCAGCCGGAAAACGACTAGCGGGAGGGCCGTAGATACGCAGTATTTT,CASSRKTTSGRAVDTQYF
.,.,TRBV5-6,TRBJ2-7,TGTGCCAGCAGCTTCGGCGTCCGCCAAGCGTACTTC,CASSFGVRQAYF
.,TRBD2,TRBV6-5,TRBJ2-2,TGTGCCAGCAGTTACTTGAGGACTAGCCGGCCCGGGGAGCTGTTTTTT,CASSYLRTSRPGELFF
few,TRBD2,TRBV6-1,TRBJ2-1,TGTGCCAGCAGGACCGGGACTAGCGGCGATGAGCAGTTCTTC,CASRTGTSGDEQFF
.,TRBD1,TRBV24-1,TRBJ2-3,TGTGCCACAGCGGGACAGGGGGCAACAGATACGCAGTATTTT,CATAGQGATDTQYF
.,.,TRBV28,TRBJ2-7,TGTGCCAGCAGTCTGGACCTCAACTCCTACGAGCAGTACTTC,CASSLDLNSYEQYF
.,TRBD1,TRBV5-1,TRBJ2-2,TGCGCCAGTTCTCGGACAGGGCCTGACACCGGGGAGCTGTTTTTT,CASSRTGPDTGELFF
.,.,TRBV5-1,TRBJ2-6,TGCGCCAGCAGCTTGGGGACGAACCCTGGCGCGGAGGCCCTGACTTTC,CASSLGTNPGAEALTF
many,.,TRBV3-1,TRBJ2-3,TGTGCCAGCAGCCAGCCGGGATCGAGCACAGATACGCAGTATTTT,CASSQPGSSTDTQYF
few,TRBD1,TRBV20-1,TRBJ2-2,TGCAGTGCTAAGGGGGCACACGCCGGGGAGCTGTTTTTT,CSAKGAHAGELFF
.,.,TRBV14,TRBJ1-4,TGTGCCAGCAGCCAAGCCGGGGGGGGCTACGAGGAAAAACTGTTTTTT,CASSQAGGGYEEKLFF